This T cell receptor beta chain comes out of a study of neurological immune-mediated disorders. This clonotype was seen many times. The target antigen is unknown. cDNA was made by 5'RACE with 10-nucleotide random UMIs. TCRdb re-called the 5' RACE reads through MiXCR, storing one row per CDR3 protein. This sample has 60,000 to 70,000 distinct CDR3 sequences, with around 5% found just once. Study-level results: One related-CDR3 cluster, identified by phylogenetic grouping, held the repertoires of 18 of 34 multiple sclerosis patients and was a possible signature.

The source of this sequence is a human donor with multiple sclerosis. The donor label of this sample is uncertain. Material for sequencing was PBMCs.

The CDR3 loop reads CSARESSGGHYGYTF. The CDR3 region has the DNA TGCAGTGCTAGAGAGTCCTCAGGGGGTCACTATGGCTACACCTTC. The V gene is TRBV20-1, the J gene TRBJ1-2, with TRBD1 identical over 7 bases. Germline CDR1 DFQATT, CDR2 SNEGSKA (reference sequence). CDR3 length equals 15 residues. The V segment lost 0 bases and the J segment 3 bases; nucleotides outside the gene matches: 7.